A selection of T cell receptor beta chains follows, all from one sample in a study of tumor-infiltrating lymphocytes in primary liver carcinoma. Each CDR3 protein gets one entry after TCRdb re-called the multiplex PCR reads with MiXCR. This sample has approximately 46,000 distinct CDR3 sequences, with 60% to 80% found just once. Input material: tumor-adjacent normal liver tissue. All receptors derive from a woman in her twenties or thirties with primary liver carcinoma and hepatitis B virus infection. Both conserved end residues are part of each CDR3. The D gene is left open where the match is weak. Clone sizes are given selectively: once, few, many, or a class where the clone is expanded.

abundance,j_gene,d_gene,v_gene,CDR3aa,CDR3nt
.,TRBJ1-2,.,TRBV18,CASSPSDTRGYTF,TGTGCCAGCTCACCATCCGACACCCGCGGCTACACCTTC
.,TRBJ2-7,.,TRBV20-1,CSARPLDYEQYF,TGCAGTGCTAGACCACTCGACTACGAGCAGTACTTC
.,TRBJ1-6,.,TRBV6-1,CASSLPVRQGVSPLHF,TGTGCCAGCTCTCTCCCTGTTAGGCAGGGAGTTTCACCCCTCCACTTT
few,TRBJ2-1,.,TRBV7-2,CASSLTRDYNEQFF,TGTGCCAGCAGCTTAACGCGGGACTACAATGAGCAGTTCTTC
.,TRBJ2-3,.,TRBV5-4,CASSGLWVQATDTQYF,TGTGCCAGCAGCGGGCTGTGGGTGCAAGCGACAGATACGCAGTATTTT
.,TRBJ1-1,.,TRBV29-1,CSIQQGWIEAFF,TGCAGCATTCAACAGGGATGGATTGAAGCTTTCTTT
many,TRBJ1-1,.,TRBV10-3,CAISAKGNTEAFF,TGTGCCATCAGTGCGAAGGGAAACACTGAAGCTTTCTTT
.,TRBJ2-1,TRBD2,TRBV11-2,CTSSFGTSGYNEQFF,TGCACCAGCAGCTTCGGGACTAGCGGCTACAATGAGCAGTTCTTC
.,TRBJ2-2,.,TRBV7-9,CASSPQAAGAVRELFF,TGTGCTAGCAGCCCACAGGCGGCAGGGGCTGTTCGGGAGCTGTTTTTT
.,TRBJ2-3,TRBD2,TRBV6-2/TRBV6-3,CASSLTSEADTRYF,TGTGCCAGCAGTCTTACTAGCGAAGCAGATACGCGGTATTTT
many,TRBJ2-7,.,TRBV29-1,CSVAGALPNEQYF,TGCAGCGTTGCAGGGGCTCTTCCTAACGAGCAGTACTTC
.,TRBJ2-6,.,TRBV6-5,CANSYSLSRLGAGANVLTF,TGTGCCAACAGTTACTCGCTAAGCCGTCTTGGAGCCGGGGCTAACGTCCTGACTTTC
.,TRBJ1-2,.,TRBV4-2,CASSQDHVLLSGYTF,TGTGCCAGCAGCCAAGATCACGTACTACTTTCCGGCTACACCTTC
many,TRBJ2-2,.,TRBV4-2,CASSRRPEGGTGELFF,TGTGCCAGCAGCCGACGCCCGGAGGGGGGCACCGGGGAGCTGTTTTTT
.,TRBJ1-2,.,TRBV29-1,CSVVIGRGYTF,TGCAGCGTTGTGATAGGGAGAGGCTACACCTTC
.,TRBJ2-1,.,TRBV11-2,CASSLEISLPGEQSF,TGTGCCAGCAGCTTAGAAATAAGCCTCCCGGGGGAGCAGTCCTTC